This note documents a single TCR beta chain sequence. The data derive from a study of PD-1 blockade in mismatch repair-deficient tumors. Clones were sequenced by immunoSEQ multiplex PCR, and TCRdb holds only the in-frame ones, with some missing. The data show 20,000 to 25,000 clones, approximately 84% seen once. This TCR was recovered from an adult with mismatch repair-deficient cancer. This specimen consisted of peripheral blood, obtained 2 weeks after starting pembrolizumab.

CDR3 sequence reads: CASSLTPTGVSYEQYF. As DNA, the CDR3 is TGCGCCAGCAGCCTTACCCCGACAGGAGTTTCCTACGAGCAGTACTTC. The chain joins TRBV4-1 to TRBJ2-7; TRBD1 is a possible D gene (6 bases). Germline V gene sequence: CDR1 MGHRA, CDR2 YSYEKL. The CDR3 length is 16 residues. V lost 4 bases and J lost 1, with 17 bases in between.